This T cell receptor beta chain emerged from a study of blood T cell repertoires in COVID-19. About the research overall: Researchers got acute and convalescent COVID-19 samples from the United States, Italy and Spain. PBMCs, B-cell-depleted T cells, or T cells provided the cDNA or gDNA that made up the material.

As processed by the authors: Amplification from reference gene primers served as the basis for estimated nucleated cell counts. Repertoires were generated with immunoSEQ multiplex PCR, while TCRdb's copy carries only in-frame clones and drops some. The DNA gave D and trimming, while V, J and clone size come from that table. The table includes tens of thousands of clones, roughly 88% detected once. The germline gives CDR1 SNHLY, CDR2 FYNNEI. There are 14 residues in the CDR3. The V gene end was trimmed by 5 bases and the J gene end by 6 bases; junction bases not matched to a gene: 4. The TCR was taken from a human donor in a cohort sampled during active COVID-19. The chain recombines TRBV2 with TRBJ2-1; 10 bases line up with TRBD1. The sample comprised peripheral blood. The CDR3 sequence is CASSPDRGSNEQFF. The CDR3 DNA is TGTGCCAGCAGTCCGGACAGGGGGTCCAATGAGCAGTTCTTC.